In its sample, the clone carrying this T cell receptor (beta chain) was seen a few times. Its antigen is still unknown. The study ran its PCR with 60 Vbeta and 13 Jbeta primers. The data were produced by immunoSEQ multiplex PCR, yet TCRdb's version contains in-frame clones alone and is incomplete. The sample has about 60,000 clones, approximately 80% seen once. This sample was taken from a study of cytomegalovirus exposure and HLA in healthy donors. Study overall: A preliminary data release comprised roughly 85 million unique TCRs obtained from HLA-typed donors.

The V segment lost 5 bases and the J segment 3 bases; nucleotides outside the gene matches: 7. Germline V gene lookup returns CDR1 SGHTA and CDR2 FQGNSA. The CDR3 extends over 15 amino acids. Study-wide results and limits: A few chains tied to CMV proved CMV antigen-specific in vitro.

The chain recombines TRBV7-2 with TRBJ1-2; 9 nucleotides line up with TRBD1. Material for sequencing was PBMCs. The sequence was collected from a female donor in good health and CMV-seronegative. In nucleotides, the CDR3 is TGTGCCAGCAGCCCAGGGACAGGGTCTCACTATGGCTACACCTTC. It codes for CASSPGTGSHYGYTF.